Listed below are T cell receptor beta chains from one sample, sequenced in a study of control samples from healthy donors and cancer patients. Sequencing was performed with immunoSEQ multiplex PCR; in TCRdb, only in-frame clones are kept and a portion is missing. This table holds over 150,000 clones, roughly 95% found once. The sample taken for sequencing was blood. These receptors were obtained from a woman in her 30s in good health. Both conserved end residues are part of each CDR3. D genes are given only for firm matches. Clone sizes are given selectively: once, few, many, or a class where the clone is expanded.

TGTGCCAGCAGCCTCAGCGGAGCGGAGACCCAGTACTTC	CASSLSGAETQYF	TRBV7-9	TRBJ2-5	NA	once
TGTGCCAGTAGTATCACTCCCCTTCAGCCCCAGCATTTT	CASSITPLQPQHF	TRBV19	TRBJ1-5	NA	NA
TGTGCCAGCAGTGAAGCGCCAGCAGATTACTATGGCTACACCTTC	CASSEAPADYYGYTF	TRBV2	TRBJ1-2	NA	NA
TGTGCCAGCAGTTTAACAGGGTCTTTCGCTGAAGCTTTCTTT	CASSLTGSFAEAFF	TRBV6-5	TRBJ1-1	NA	once
TGTGCCAGCAGTTTACCGACTAGCATCACCGTCGGGGAGCTGTTTTTT	CASSLPTSITVGELFF	TRBV28	TRBJ2-2	TRBD2	NA
TGCGCCAGCAGCTTGGCCCGGTTTGGGGGGATATCTGGGGCCAACGTCCTGACTTTC	CASSLARFGGISGANVLTF	TRBV5-1	TRBJ2-6	NA	NA
TGTGCCAGCAGCCAACTGGATAGGGGTCGTGTTTTCTACGAGCAGTACTTC	CASSQLDRGRVFYEQYF	TRBV4-2	TRBJ2-7	NA	NA
TGTGCCACCAGCAGAGACAGGGGTGGCTACACCTTC	CATSRDRGGYTF	TRBV15	TRBJ1-2	NA	NA
TGTGCCAGCAGTTTAGATGAGACCCAGTACTTC	CASSLDETQYF	TRBV28	TRBJ2-5	NA	once
TGTGCCAGCAGTGAAGACACTGCAGCTTTCTTT	CASSEDTAAFF	TRBV2	TRBJ1-1	NA	NA
TGTGCCAGCAGTCCCTCGGGGGCCAATGAGCAGTTCTTC	CASSPSGANEQFF	TRBV6-5	TRBJ2-1	NA	NA
TGTGCCAGCAGTGAAGCGCTAGCGGGAGGGTTGGGCGGGGAGCTGTTTTTT	CASSEALAGGLGGELFF	TRBV6-1	TRBJ2-2	TRBD2	NA
TGTGCCAGCAGCTTAGGGACAGTACCTAGAGAACTGTTTTTT	CASSLGTVPRELFF	TRBV5-6	TRBJ1-4	TRBD1	NA
TGCAGTGCTAGTCCCTCCTACGAGCAGTACTTC	CSASPSYEQYF	TRBV20-1	TRBJ2-7	NA	NA
TGTGCCAGCAGTTTAGGAAGAAGCTCCTACGAGCAGTACTTC	CASSLGRSSYEQYF	TRBV27	TRBJ2-7	NA	NA
TGTGCCAGCAGTCCCGCGGGGGGCGCAGACTCCTACGAGCAGTACTTC	CASSPAGGADSYEQYF	TRBV28	TRBJ2-7	TRBD2	NA
TGTGCCACCAGCAACCGACTTTATCAGCCCCAGCATTTT	CATSNRLYQPQHF	TRBV15	TRBJ1-5	NA	NA
TGTGCCAGCAGCCCTACGCGAGGCCGAGGAAACATTCAGTACTTC	CASSPTRGRGNIQYF	TRBV5-4	TRBJ2-4	NA	NA
TGCAGCGTTGGGAGAGGGGGAACAGCCGACACCTTC	CSVGRGGTADTF	TRBV29-1	TRBJ1-2	NA	NA
TGTGCCAGCCGGGACTGGGGTTCGACTGAAGCTTTCTTT	CASRDWGSTEAFF	TRBV28	TRBJ1-1	NA	NA